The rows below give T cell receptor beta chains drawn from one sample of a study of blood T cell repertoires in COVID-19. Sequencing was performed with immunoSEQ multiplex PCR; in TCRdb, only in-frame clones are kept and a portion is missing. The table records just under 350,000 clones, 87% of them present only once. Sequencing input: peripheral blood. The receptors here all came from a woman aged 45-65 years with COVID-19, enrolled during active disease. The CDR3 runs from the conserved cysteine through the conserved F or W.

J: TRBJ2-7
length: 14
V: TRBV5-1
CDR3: CASSLDLSPYEQYF

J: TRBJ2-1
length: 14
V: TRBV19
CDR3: CASRLAGPYNEQFF

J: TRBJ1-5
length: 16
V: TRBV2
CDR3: CASSGTNILGNQPQHF

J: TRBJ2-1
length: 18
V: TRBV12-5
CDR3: CASGFTKQAGVSHNEQFF

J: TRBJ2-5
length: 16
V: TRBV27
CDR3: CASSPGALAAAIKQYF

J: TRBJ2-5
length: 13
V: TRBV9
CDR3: CASSRTGEETQYF

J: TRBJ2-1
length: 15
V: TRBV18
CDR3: CASSLSGGRANEQFF

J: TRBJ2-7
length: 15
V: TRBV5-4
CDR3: CASSLEGTADYEQYF

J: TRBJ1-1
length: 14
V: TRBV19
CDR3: CASSIPGTNTEAFF

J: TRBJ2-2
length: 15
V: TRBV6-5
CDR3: CASSYLGKGTGELFF

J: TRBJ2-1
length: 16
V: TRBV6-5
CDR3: CASSYSRGGKLREQFF

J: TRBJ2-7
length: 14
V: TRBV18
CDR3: CASSPPLAGGEQYF

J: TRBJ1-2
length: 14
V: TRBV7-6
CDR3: CASSLGQGGDGYTF

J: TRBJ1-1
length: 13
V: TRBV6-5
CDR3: CASTGVRDTEAFF

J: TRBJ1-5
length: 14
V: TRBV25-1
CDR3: CASSNQGAVQPQHF

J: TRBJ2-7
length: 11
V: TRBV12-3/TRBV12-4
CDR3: CASGLPREQYF

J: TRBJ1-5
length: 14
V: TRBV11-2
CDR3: CASSGTGGNQPQHF

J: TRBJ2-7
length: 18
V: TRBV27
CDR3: CASSPPWRLAGGTYEQYF

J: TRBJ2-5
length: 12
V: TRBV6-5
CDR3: CATRAGMQTQYF

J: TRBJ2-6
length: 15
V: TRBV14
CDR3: CASSQVISGANVLTF

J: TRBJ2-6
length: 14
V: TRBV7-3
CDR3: CASSPSGGANVLTF

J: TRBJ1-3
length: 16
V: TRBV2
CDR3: CASNPQGGGAGNTIYF

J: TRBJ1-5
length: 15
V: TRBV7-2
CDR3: CASSLGSVSNQPQHF

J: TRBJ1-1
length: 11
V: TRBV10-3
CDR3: CAATGNTEAFF

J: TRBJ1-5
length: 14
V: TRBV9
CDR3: CASSGNSVNQPQHF

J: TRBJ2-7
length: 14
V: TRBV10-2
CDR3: CASSVGTSSYEQYF

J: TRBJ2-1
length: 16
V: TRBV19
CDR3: CASSILAGVLTDEQFF

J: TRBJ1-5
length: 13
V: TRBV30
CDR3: CAWSEEGDQPQHF

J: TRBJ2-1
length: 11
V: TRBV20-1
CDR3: CSAWAGNEQFF

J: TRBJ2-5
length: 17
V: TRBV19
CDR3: CASTSSGGQGFQETQYF